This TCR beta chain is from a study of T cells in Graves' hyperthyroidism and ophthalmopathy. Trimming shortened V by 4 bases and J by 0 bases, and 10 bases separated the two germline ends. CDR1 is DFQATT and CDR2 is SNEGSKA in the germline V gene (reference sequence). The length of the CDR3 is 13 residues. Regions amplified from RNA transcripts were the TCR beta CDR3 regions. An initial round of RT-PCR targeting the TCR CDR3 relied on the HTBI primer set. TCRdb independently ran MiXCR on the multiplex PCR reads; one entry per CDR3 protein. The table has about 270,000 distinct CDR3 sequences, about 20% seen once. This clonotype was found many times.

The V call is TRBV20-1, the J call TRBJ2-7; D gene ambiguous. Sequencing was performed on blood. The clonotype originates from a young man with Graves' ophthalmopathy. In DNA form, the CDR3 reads TGCAGTGCTACTACCCTAGTCTCCTACGAGCAGTACTTC. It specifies CSATTLVSYEQYF.